Listed here are 17 T cell receptor beta chains from one sample, sequenced in a study of blood T cell repertoires in COVID-19. Produced via immunoSEQ multiplex PCR; TCRdb's table is partial and in-frame only. The repertoire holds 100,000 or so clones, with 82% as singletons. Sequencing input: peripheral blood. These receptors originate from a man between 65 and 85 years old with active or convalescent COVID-19.

This chain connects TRBV15 to TRBJ2-1; D is undetermined. CDR3 length: 13 residues. Germline V lookup: CDR1 LNHNV, CDR2 YYDKDF (reference sequence). V lost 4 bases and J lost 4, with 8 bases in between. The CDR3 sequence is CATSIYRYNEQFF. CDR3 sequence (DNA): TGTGCCACCAGCATATACAGATACAATGAGCAGTTCTTC. The whole variable domain, filled in from reference TRBV15 and TRBJ2-1, reads DAMVIQNPRYQVTQFGKPVTLSCSQTLNHNVMYWYQQKSSQAPKLLFHYYDKDFNNEADTPDNFQSRRPNTSFCFLDIRSPGLGDTAMYLCATSIYRYNEQFFGPGTRLTVL.

A single count supports this clone. The rearrangement joins TRBV6-2 or TRBV6-3 to TRBJ1-6, with TRBD1 matching 7 bases. CDR1 and CDR2 (germline): MNHEY, SVGEGT. This CDR3 is 15 amino acids long. Trimming at V came to 5 bases and at J to 5 bases, leaving 6 bases not matched to a gene. CDR3 DNA: TGTGCCAGCAGTGACGGACAGGCAAATAATTCACCCCTCCACTTT. Translated, it gives CASSDGQANNSPLHF.

This rearrangement joins TRBV25-1 to TRBJ2-1, with 13 bases aligning to TRBD2. Trimming took 1 base from V and 9 from J; bases not matched to a gene: 3. The germline gives CDR1 MGHDK, CDR2 SYGVNS. The CDR3 runs 15 residues. The DNA for the CDR3 is TGTGCCAGCAGTGAATTGGGACTAGCGGGACCTGAGCAGTTCTTC. It encodes CASSELGLAGPEQFF. The whole variable domain, filled in from reference TRBV25-1 and TRBJ2-1, reads EADIYQTPRYLVIGTGKKITLECSQTMGHDKMYWYQQDPGMELHLIHYSYGVNSTEKGDLSSESTVSRIRTEHFPLTLESARPSHTSQYLCASSELGLAGPEQFFGPGTRLTVL.

This clone was counted once. The chain links TRBV3-1 (or the pseudogene TRBV3-2) to TRBJ2-2; 7 nucleotides align to TRBD1. This CDR3 contains 12 residues. Unmatched junction bases numbered 5, after V lost 3 bases and J lost 13 bases. In germline, CDR1 is LGHDT, CDR2 YNNKEL (reference sequence). CDR3 protein: CASSHVQGTLFF. The DNA of the CDR3 is TGTGCCAGCAGCCACGTACAGGGGACGCTGTTTTTT.

The chain links TRBV6-5 to TRBJ2-2; 9 positions match TRBD1. The germline V gene encodes CDR1 MNHEY and CDR2 SVGAGI. V lost 6 bases and J lost 10; bases outside the gene matches: 9. CDR3 size: 14 residues. CDR3 DNA: TGTGCCAGCAGATCACAGGGGGCCCCCGAGGAGCTGTTTTTT. This codes for CASRSQGAPEELFF.

This chain joins TRBV11-2 and TRBJ2-5; tentatively, D is TRBD2 (5 bases). The ends were cut back, 5 bases at V and 1 base at J, with 14 bases in the middle. This CDR3 contains 15 residues. Per germline, CDR1 SGHAT and CDR2 FQNNGV. In nucleotides, the CDR3 is TGTGCCAGCAGCCTTTCTGACGGGGTCCAAGAGACCCAGTACTTC. This codes for CASSLSDGVQETQYF.

The chain has TRBV6-5 and TRBJ1-2, with a tentative D call TRBD1 (5 bases). Trimming left V 8 bases short and J 0 bases short, with 16 bases between. The CDR3 length is 15 residues. Germline V gene sequence: CDR1 MNHEY, CDR2 SVGAGI. The CDR3 DNA sequence: TGTGCCAGCTACTTCCAGGGAAAACCTAACTATGGCTACACCTTC. It yields the protein CASYFQGKPNYGYTF.

The CDR3 spells CASRAGGYGYTF. DNA for the CDR3: TGTGCCAGCAGAGCAGGGGGCTATGGCTACACCTTC. The rearrangement joins TRBV14 to TRBJ1-2; 7 bases map to TRBD1. V was clipped by 6 bases and J by 4 bases; unmatched bases: 2. Germline assignment: CDR1 SGHDN and CDR2 FVKESK. The CDR3 is 12 amino acids.

This chain links TRBV4-2 with TRBJ2-1; possible D gene TRBD2, 5 bases. Germline V gene sequence: CDR1 LGHNA, CDR2 YNFKEQ. The V and J ends lost 3 bases and 13 bases respectively, with 16 bases between them. The CDR3 is made up of 13 amino acids. The CDR3 region is CASSQDFLASQFF. The CDR3 DNA reads as TGTGCCAGCAGCCAGGACTTCCTAGCCAGCCAGTTCTTC.

The chain links TRBV6-5 to TRBJ1-6; weak D call: TRBD1 (5 bases). The CDR3 is made up of 14 amino acids. The ends were cut back, 2 bases at V and 8 bases at J, with 10 bases in the middle. The germline V gene has CDR1 MNHEY and CDR2 SVGAGI. CDR3 sequence: CASSYDRSYSPLHF. The CDR3 DNA follows: TGTGCCAGCAGTTACGACAGATCGTATTCACCCCTCCACTTT.

This rearrangement joins TRBV27 to TRBJ2-7; a weak D match, TRBD2 (5 bases). Trimming took 6 bases from V and 9 from J, leaving 15 bases between them. The length of the CDR3 is 12 residues. Germline V gene data show CDR1 as MNHEY and CDR2 as SMNVEV (reference sequence). CDR3 DNA: TGTGCCAGCAGCCCGGGATCCCGTGTGCAGTACTTC. This gives the protein CASSPGSRVQYF.

V usage is TRBV4-2 and J usage is TRBJ1-6, with D maybe TRBD1 (5 bases). V lost 0 bases and J 6 bases, leaving 12 bases between the germline ends. There are 16 residues in the CDR3. Germline values: CDR1 LGHNA, CDR2 YNFKEQ. The CDR3 loop reads CASSQDRQGLNSPLHF. CDR3 in DNA: TGTGCCAGCAGCCAAGATCGGCAGGGACTTAATTCACCCCTCCACTTT.

J is TRBJ2-5 and V is TRBV7-8, with D perhaps matching TRBD2 (7 bases). V was trimmed by 6 bases and J by 1 base, leaving 18 bases between them. This CDR3 has 16 residues. Germline V lookup: CDR1 SGHVS, CDR2 FQNEAQ. Here the CDR3 reads CASSRLGGGAQETQYF. The DNA of the CDR3 is TGTGCCAGCAGTAGGCTGGGAGGGGGGGCCCAAGAGACCCAGTACTTC.

The V call is TRBV12-3 or TRBV12-4, the J call TRBJ1-2; a weak D match, TRBD1 (6 bases). Trimming pared 5 bases from V and 8 bases from J, leaving 15 bases between. CDR3 length: 13 residues. CDR3 coding DNA: TGTGCCAGCAGTCCCCGACAGGCCGGAGGCTACACCTTC. The encoded protein is CASSPRQAGGYTF.

This sequence joins TRBV3-1 (or the pseudogene TRBV3-2) and TRBJ1-4; 7 bases align to TRBD1. V trimming: 7 bases; J trimming: 12 bases; junction bases outside the gene matches: 14. Per germline, CDR1 LGHDT and CDR2 YNNKEL (reference sequence). There are 14 residues in the CDR3. CDR3: CASKQGPIQKELFF. CDR3 coding DNA: TGTGCCAGCAAACAGGGGCCGATACAGAAGGAACTGTTTTTT.

The chain joins TRBV19 to TRBJ1-1; TRBD1 is a possible D gene (5 bases). V was shortened by 5 bases and J by 4 bases, with 14 bases between the two germline ends. Germline V gene data show CDR1 as LNHDA and CDR2 as SQIVND (reference sequence). This CDR3 spans 14 amino acids. The CDR3 spells CASSQEGSGTEAFF. The CDR3 DNA reads TGTGCCAGTAGTCAGGAGGGGTCGGGCACTGAAGCTTTCTTT.

The V call is TRBV11-2, the J call TRBJ2-3, with D hard to call. The CDR3 is made up of 14 amino acids. With 8 bases removed from V and 5 bases from J, the gap between germline ends came to 17 bases. Germline V gene lookup returns CDR1 SGHAT and CDR2 FQNNGV. The CDR3 coding sequence is TGTGCCAGCTCATCCCTCGAGCTAGAAGATACGCAGTATTTT. This gives the protein CASSSLELEDTQYF.